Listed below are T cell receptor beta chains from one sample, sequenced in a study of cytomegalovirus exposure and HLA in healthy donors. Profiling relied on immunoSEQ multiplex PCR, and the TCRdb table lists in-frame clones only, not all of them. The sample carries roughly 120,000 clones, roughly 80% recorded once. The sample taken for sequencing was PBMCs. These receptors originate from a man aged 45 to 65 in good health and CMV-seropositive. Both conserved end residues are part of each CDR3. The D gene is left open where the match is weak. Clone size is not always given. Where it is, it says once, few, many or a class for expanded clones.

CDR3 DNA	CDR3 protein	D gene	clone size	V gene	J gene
TGCGCCAGCAGCTTGTTACGGGACAGGAGGACAGATACGCAGTATTTT	CASSLLRDRRTDTQYF	TRBD1	.	TRBV5-1	TRBJ2-3
TGCAGCGTTAGACAGGGGAGAGACGAGCAGTACTTC	CSVRQGRDEQYF	TRBD1	.	TRBV29-1	TRBJ2-7
TGTGCCAGCAGCCGACTTATAGGGAGGGGAACAGATACGCAGTATTTT	CASSRLIGRGTDTQYF	TRBD2	.	TRBV9	TRBJ2-3
TGTGCCAGCAAGAAAACCGGGACAGGGAGGGAAAAACTGTTTTTT	CASKKTGTGREKLFF	TRBD1	.	TRBV27	TRBJ1-4
TGTGCCATCACTAGCGGGGGGGCAGAGACCCAGTACTTC	CAITSGGAETQYF	TRBD2	few	TRBV10-3	TRBJ2-5
TGTGCCAGTAGTATCCTCGGACAGGGGGCCTCTGGAAACACCATATATTTT	CASSILGQGASGNTIYF	TRBD1	few	TRBV19	TRBJ1-3
TGTGCCAGCAGCGGGGACTTAAGCACAGATACGCAGTATTTT	CASSGDLSTDTQYF	.	.	TRBV4-2	TRBJ2-3
TGTGCCATCAGTGAGCCGAGGACTAGCGGGAGCTCCTACAATGAGCAGTTCTTC	CAISEPRTSGSSYNEQFF	TRBD2	.	TRBV10-3	TRBJ2-1
TGCGCCAGCAGCTCATCGGGGGGCGAGCAAGAGACCCAGTACTTC	CASSSSGGEQETQYF	.	.	TRBV5-1	TRBJ2-5
TGCAGCGGGGGAGGTGGGAACTATGGCTACACCTTC	CSGGGGNYGYTF	.	.	TRBV29-1	TRBJ1-2
TGTGCCAGCTCACCACAGGGTGGGGAGTCACCCCTCCACTTT	CASSPQGGESPLHF	.	once	TRBV18	TRBJ1-6
TGTGCCAGCAGCTTATCGAGCTACGAGCAGTACTTC	CASSLSSYEQYF	.	.	TRBV11-2	TRBJ2-7
TGTGCCTGGAGCGGACGGGGGGGACAGCCCCAGCATTTT	CAWSGRGGQPQHF	.	few	TRBV30	TRBJ1-5
TGTGCCAGCAGCTTAGAAGTCGCGCTGGCCCAGTACTTC	CASSLEVALAQYF	.	.	TRBV11-2	TRBJ2-5
TGTGCCAGCAGCCTCGGGGGAGCGCCAGCTAACTATGGCTACACCTTC	CASSLGGAPANYGYTF	.	.	TRBV7-2	TRBJ1-2
TGTGCCGCCCTAGCGGGAGGAACAGATACGCAGTATTTT	CAALAGGTDTQYF	TRBD2	.	TRBV10-3	TRBJ2-3